This T cell receptor (beta chain) was identified during a study of identical twins. Study results and limitations: Model-predicted out-of-frame TCR alpha sharing fell below observed values in monozygotic twins.

This clonotype occurred many times. Its specificity is not known. A single record per CDR3 protein comes from TCRdb applying MiXCR to the 5' RACE reads. Of 690,000 or so distinct CDR3 sequences in the sample, 5.5% to 6.5% were seen once. Germline CDR1 is MNHEY and CDR2 is SVGAGI. The CDR3 is made up of 17 amino acids. Germline trimming cut 0 bases from V and 5 bases from J; bases unmatched to any gene: 5. Material for sequencing was naive T cells sorted from blood. This chain uses TRBV6-5 with TRBJ2-1, with 12 bases fitting TRBD2. The sequence came from a man in his late teens or twenties in good health. The CDR3 here is CASSYSGRLAGDNEQFF. CDR3 sequence (DNA): TGTGCCAGCAGTTACTCAGGGAGACTAGCGGGAGACAATGAGCAGTTCTTC.